Listed below are T cell receptor beta chains from one sample, sequenced in a study of CD8 T cells in Susac syndrome. TCRdb fed the immunoSEQ multiplex PCR reads into MiXCR, producing one record per CDR3 protein. The data contain roughly 160,000 distinct CDR3 sequences, around 95% of them singletons. Sample: CD4+ T cells from PBMCs. The receptors were sampled from a human donor in good health. Each CDR3 is given with its conserved first and last residue.

J	V	CDR3
TRBJ1-6	TRBV6-1	CASSKMTLSPLHF
TRBJ2-7	TRBV3-1	CASTNQGEQYF
TRBJ1-2	TRBV15	CATSTAGRANYGYTF
TRBJ1-2	TRBV20-1	CSAQTLSGYTF
TRBJ2-3	TRBV27	CASSRWQGLRPTDTQYF
TRBJ1-5	TRBV6-6	CASSYAHSNQPQHF
TRBJ2-3	TRBV19	CASRGLGVDTQYF
TRBJ2-5	TRBV20-1	CSAGRAGGPMGTQYF
TRBJ1-6	TRBV30	CAWSEGAGVASPLHF
TRBJ2-7	TRBV30	CAWSAGQGASYEQYF
TRBJ2-5	TRBV11-2	CASSSLAGGETQYF
TRBJ2-3	TRBV20-1	CSARAQGSSDTQYF
TRBJ1-1	TRBV27	CASLKQGNTEAFF
TRBJ2-1	TRBV20-1	CSARVRTGNSYNEQFF
TRBJ2-5	TRBV20-1	CSASPSGGYGKTQYF
TRBJ1-4	TRBV12-3/TRBV12-4	CASRRAGEFEKLFF
TRBJ1-1	TRBV4-2	CASSQASGQGRAEAFF
TRBJ2-2	TRBV6-5	CASSYFAASNTGELFF
TRBJ2-1	TRBV24-1	CATSDFWNNEQFF
TRBJ1-2	TRBV20-1	CSASTGASNYGYTF
TRBJ1-2	TRBV29-1	CSVEGGGYTF
TRBJ2-7	TRBV28	CASSFIGFYEQYF
TRBJ2-1	TRBV24-1	CATSDSSRGLAANNEQFF
TRBJ2-5	TRBV29-1	CSGKKDILETQYF
TRBJ1-2	TRBV7-9	CASSLASRPVYGYTF
TRBJ2-1	TRBV20-1	CSAGPGTGRDEQFF
TRBJ1-2	TRBV9	CASTTGLEGYTF